This TCR beta chain appears in the sequencing data of a study of regulatory T cells in long-lasting Graves disease (dated by TCRdb to the early 2020s). Looking at the study overall: In the newly diagnosed Graves' disease group, patients had been taking antithyroid drugs for less than 3 months. The study took place in China and was registered as a clinical trial. TCR sequencing covered about 13 persistent and around 20 newly diagnosed Graves' disease patients, some 33 samples in total. This study used TCR sequencing and RNA sequencing of peripheral blood to compare persistent Graves' disease patients against newly diagnosed Graves' disease patients. What the work shows at the level of the full study, not this receptor alone: The authors acknowledged the small sample size as a limitation that may reduce accuracy. More public clonotypes were shared among persistent patients (fewer than 3,000) than among newly diagnosed patients (just under 1,000). Sequencing and analysis were restricted to the TCR beta chain. Compared with newly diagnosed patients, persistent Graves' disease patients had lower TCR Shannon entropy and fewer highly expanded clones, which suggests clonal expansion. Preferential use of TRBV28, TRBJ1-2 and TRBJ2-5 was observed in persistent disease, whereas TRBV20-1 and TRBJ2-1 were favored in newly diagnosed disease. Peripheral blood alone was examined, since thyroid tissue, which constituted the primary lesion, could not be accessed.

This clonotype was counted ten times or more. The antigen it recognizes is unknown. The sample holds no much larger clone one base away, and base qualities are not on file. Germline trimming amounts to 0 bases on V and 5 bases on J, with 4 as the count of junction bases outside the gene matches. CDR1 and CDR2 are read off the germline V gene (reference sequence) as GTSNPN and SVGIG. There are 15 amino acids in the CDR3, from cysteine to phenylalanine inclusive. Only the CDR3 region is kept as DNA, spanning 45 bases read in frame from base 1. The sample's time point label, in plain terms: newly diagnosed GD, antithyroid drugs for less than 3 months. For both TCR sequencing and RNA sequencing, RNA was extracted from PBMCs using TRIzol. The diagnosis of Graves' disease was made according to American Thyroid Association guidelines. Patients were recruited from an endocrinology department in Xi'an, China. Each patient gave approximately 10 milliliters of peripheral blood, collected in an EDTA anticoagulant tube. Ficoll Paque Plus density gradient separation was used to isolate PBMCs, and no additional T cell sorting was done. An Agilent 2100 Bioanalyzer and agarose gel were used to check RNA quality, while a NanoDrop 2000 measured RNA concentration.

Libraries were prepared through multiplex PCR. The instrument was an Illumina HiSeq 4000. iRepertoire HTBI primers and Arm-PCR amplification of CDR3 regions were used to construct TCR beta libraries. PCR products were gel purified before sequencing. The original methods were these. Across samples, 60 to 70 TRBV and 15 or so TRBJ segments were identified and used for gene usage analysis of CDR3 amino acid clonotypes. COPE and FqMerger were used to merge filtered high-quality paired reads into contigs. Contigs were aligned with BLAST to IMGT TRBV, TRBD and TRBJ reference genes, and CDR3 was defined per IMGT. Highly expanded clones were defined as clonotypes with a frequency above 0.1%. Repertoire diversity was measured by Shannon entropy, and V-J evenness by the Gini coefficient. Clonotypes shared by more than one individual were considered public. TCRdb took the public reads, trimmed them with fastp at Q25, ran MiXCR for clone calling and kept in-frame beta chains. Rows are combined by CDR3 protein, so each entry shows the most common genes and DNA. Clone size and V and J calls follow TCRdb, not the original study. A total of about 610,000 distinct CDR3 sequences appear in this sample, 15% to 20% of them only once. The ten largest clonotypes hold more than 10% of the sample.

These data also formed part of another study, on T cells in Graves' hyperthyroidism and ophthalmopathy. As described in the second report: A patient counted as having stable Graves' hyperthyroidism if no progression to ophthalmopathy occurred over 18 months of follow-up. Hyperthyroidism patients were aged 18 to 65 years and newly diagnosed, with disease duration of less than 2 months. The study excluded patients with uncontrolled infections, other autoimmune diseases, pregnancy or lactation. Diagnoses were established on the basis of clinical symptoms, serum thyroxine and TRAb, thyroid ultrasound, and orbital computed tomography. A first-round RT-PCR of the TCR CDR3 used the HTBI primer set with the Qiagen OneStep RT-PCR kit. Blood samples also contained most of the expanded thyroid clonotypes (frequency above 0.001), which suggests that blood repertoires may reflect thyroid immune responses. A 13 V-J signature model separated ophthalmopathy from stable hyperthyroidism, with about 90% sensitivity and 81.08% specificity in cross-validation and 80%/75% in testing. During validation, the model predicted progression to ophthalmopathy a median of about 6.3 months ahead of onset, with roughly 65% sensitivity and 72% to 85% specificity. To identify TCR V-J signatures that set the groups apart, the researchers used a discovery cohort of more than 95 patients, made up of approximately 43 with Graves' ophthalmopathy and about 55 with stable Graves' hyperthyroidism. Prospective prediction of ophthalmopathy was tested in an independent validation cohort consisting of 18 hyperthyroidism patients and around 16 patients who later progressed to ophthalmopathy. The approximately 100 discovery patients were divided at random into training and test sets in a 7:3 ratio. In addition, the study compared T-cell repertoires in thyroid tissue and in blood from six Graves' hyperthyroidism patients. Following sampling, methimazole starting at 30 mg daily was given to hyperthyroidism patients, and high-dose intravenous methylprednisolone was given to ophthalmopathy patients. Libraries were constructed in a second round of multiplex PCR, after which size selection and purification were carried out. Sequencing of the libraries was done on an Illumina HiSeq2000 using paired-end 100 bp reads. Raw data were processed with SOAPnuke, discarding reads with adapters, uncalled bases, mean Phred below 15, or no exact constant-primer or identifier match. COPE v1.2.5 was used to merge the high-quality paired reads, and each unique nucleotide sequence was defined as a clonotype. MiTCR v1.1 was used to align clonotypes to the IMGT TRBV, TRBD and TRBJ reference segments. The analysis included only V-J combinations with a frequency above 0.0001, which together covered about 99% of the repertoires. A TCS score was defined as the ratio of F50 (clonal expansion) to E x V (chaos), with BLOSUM62-based TCRdist applied between CDR3 peptides within each V-J. Welch's t-statistics and random forest reduced roughly 540 V-J features to under 15, which were used in a naive Bayes classifier (R e1071). Sample size was not statistically predetermined, and investigators were not blinded to group allocation. The paper reports TCR Vbeta CDR3 sequencing of approximately 140 peripheral blood samples: 43 ophthalmopathy, 75 to 80 hyperthyroidism and around 17 progressor patients.

The sequence came from a young man with Graves disease. Donor details come from another sample of the same person, matched by shared clones. The rearranged segments are TRBV30 and TRBJ2-3; 11 middle bases align to TRBD2. The source was peripheral blood mononuclear cells (PBMCs), collected at new diagnosis, from a patient treated with antithyroid drugs. The DNA sequence follows: TGTGCCTGGAGTGTTAGCGGGAGGGCCATAGATACGCAGTATTTT. Its coded protein is CAWSVSGRAIDTQYF.